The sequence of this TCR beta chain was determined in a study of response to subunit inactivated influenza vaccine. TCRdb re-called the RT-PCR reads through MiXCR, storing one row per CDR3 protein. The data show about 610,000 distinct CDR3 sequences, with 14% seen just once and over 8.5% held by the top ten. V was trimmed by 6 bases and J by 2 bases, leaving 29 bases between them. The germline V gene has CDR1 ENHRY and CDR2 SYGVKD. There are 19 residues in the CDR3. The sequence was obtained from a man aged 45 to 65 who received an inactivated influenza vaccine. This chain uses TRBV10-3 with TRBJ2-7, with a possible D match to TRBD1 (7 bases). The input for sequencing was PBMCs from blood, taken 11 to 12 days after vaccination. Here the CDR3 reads CAIREDNRDRETGAYEQYF. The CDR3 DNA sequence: TGTGCCATCAGAGAGGATAACCGGGACAGAGAGACGGGAGCCTACGAGCAGTACTTC.